The following is a T cell receptor beta chain sequence with its context. These data come from a study of control samples from healthy donors and cancer patients. Germline trimming cut 1 base from V and 8 bases from J; bases unmatched to any gene: 7. The CDR3 runs 14 residues. Germline assignment: CDR1 LGHNA and CDR2 YSLEER. Generated by immunoSEQ multiplex PCR, the TCRdb table keeps only in-frame clones and is missing some. The table includes 98,000 or so clones, roughly three quarters detected once. The TCR sequence derives from a woman aged 25 to 39 in good health. Specimen: blood. This chain uses TRBV4-3 with TRBJ1-2; 7 bases match TRBD1. This CDR3 is CASSQGQGVDGYTF. The CDR3 DNA sequence: TGCGCCAGCAGCCAAGGTCAGGGGGTTGACGGCTACACCTTC.